The T cell receptor (beta chain) under discussion was sequenced for a study of T cells in tumors after PD-1 blockade (dated by TCRdb to between 2018 and 2021). Study-level background: Patients with prior checkpoint blockade, systemic immunosuppressant use, or recent radiotherapy or other anti-cancer therapy within 4 weeks were excluded. Patients received pembrolizumab 200 mg every 3 weeks or cemiplimab 350 mg every 2 weeks. Some patients also continued taking vismodegib 150 mg daily during anti-PD-1 treatment. On average, tumor samples had 20,000 to 30,000 TCR templates (range 554-99,264) and 5,500 to 6,500 unique clonotypes, approximately 20-fold deeper than single-cell TCR sequencing. Using site-matched tumors from BCC or SCC patients sampled before and after anti-PD-1 therapy, the study carried out paired single-cell RNA and TCR sequencing. RECIST version 1.1 was the standard used to evaluate clinical response.

V loses 3 bases, J loses 3 bases, and the germline ends lie 9 bases apart. As encoded in the germline V gene, CDR1 is MDHEN while CDR2 is SYDVKM. The CDR3 contains 14 residues, cysteine and phenylalanine counted. Only the CDR3 DNA is retained, 42 bases long and in frame from the first base. Deep TCRbeta sequencing was performed with the immunoSEQ platform. On the study's bioinformatics: Only productive rearrangements were exported from the immunoSEQ Analyzer for downstream analysis. A two-sided binomial test with a Bonferroni-corrected P below 0.01 was used to call clones that significantly expanded or contracted between timepoints. T cell phenotypes were assigned to bulk TCRbeta clonotypes by matching the clonotypes to single-cell RNA+TCR-seq clones with the same TCRbeta sequence. Clone enrichment in tumor was calculated as tumor frequency divided by PBMC frequency from bulk TCR sequencing. TCRs were grouped by GLIPH into specificity groups, defined as clusters of distinct TCRs likely recognizing common antigens via shared CDR3 motifs. TCRdb holds this immuneACCESS table with in-frame rearrangements only. Some clones are missing; in checked studies, unresolved V genes explain under half, and the rest has no known cause. D and trimming were read from the DNA, whereas the V and J calls and clone size are those reported in that table. The sample table contains 4,000 or so clones; only one count was recorded for under 70% of them. The ten largest make up 13% of the sample.

What the work shows at the level of the full study, not this receptor alone: Where the novel T cell clones came from was not identified, and possible sources could include lymphoid organs or rare unexpanded clones inside the tumor or in the tumor periphery. Exhausted CD8+ clones expanded after therapy were found to be mostly novel clonotypes undetected pre-treatment, suggesting clonal replacement rather than reinvigoration of pre-existing clones. Around 40% of tumor TCR clonotypes were found in blood, and some novel exhausted tumor clones appeared in pre-treatment blood, suggesting peripheral recruitment. Clonal replacement was observed only between pre- and post-treatment samples and not between two pre-treatment samples, a pattern that was regarded as arguing against biopsy timing or location artifacts.

The meaning of the sample's time point label: before anti-PD-1 therapy. Before and after PD-1 blockade, tumor biopsies came from the same primary tumor, making the samples site-matched. Genomic DNA extracted from tumor biopsies or peripheral blood was used for bulk TCRbeta sequencing, with input ranging from about 616 ng to 6,500 ng. To increase sensitivity for rare clonotypes compared with single-cell TCR sequencing, remaining biopsy material was subjected to bulk TCRbeta sequencing. Every patient was a poor candidate for surgical resection and had histologically proven advanced or metastatic basal or squamous cell carcinoma. Of the approximately 12 patients in the basal cell carcinoma cohort, several underwent bulk tumor TCR sequencing. Fresh biopsies came from the site of the primary tumor, and part of the tissue was kept in RNAlater for exome and bulk TCR sequencing. Concerning this clone: Its antigen is still unknown. The record has no base qualities; no much larger clone is one base away.

The specimen comprised tumor tissue, sampled before anti-PD-1 treatment. The clonotype originates from a human donor with basal cell carcinoma. The chain was built from TRBV28 and TRBJ2-1, and TRBD2 may be the D gene, going by 6 matching bases. The sequence in DNA is TGTGCCAGCAGTTTCCGGGACTTCTACAATGAGCAGTTCTTC. Translated, it gives CASSFRDFYNEQFF.